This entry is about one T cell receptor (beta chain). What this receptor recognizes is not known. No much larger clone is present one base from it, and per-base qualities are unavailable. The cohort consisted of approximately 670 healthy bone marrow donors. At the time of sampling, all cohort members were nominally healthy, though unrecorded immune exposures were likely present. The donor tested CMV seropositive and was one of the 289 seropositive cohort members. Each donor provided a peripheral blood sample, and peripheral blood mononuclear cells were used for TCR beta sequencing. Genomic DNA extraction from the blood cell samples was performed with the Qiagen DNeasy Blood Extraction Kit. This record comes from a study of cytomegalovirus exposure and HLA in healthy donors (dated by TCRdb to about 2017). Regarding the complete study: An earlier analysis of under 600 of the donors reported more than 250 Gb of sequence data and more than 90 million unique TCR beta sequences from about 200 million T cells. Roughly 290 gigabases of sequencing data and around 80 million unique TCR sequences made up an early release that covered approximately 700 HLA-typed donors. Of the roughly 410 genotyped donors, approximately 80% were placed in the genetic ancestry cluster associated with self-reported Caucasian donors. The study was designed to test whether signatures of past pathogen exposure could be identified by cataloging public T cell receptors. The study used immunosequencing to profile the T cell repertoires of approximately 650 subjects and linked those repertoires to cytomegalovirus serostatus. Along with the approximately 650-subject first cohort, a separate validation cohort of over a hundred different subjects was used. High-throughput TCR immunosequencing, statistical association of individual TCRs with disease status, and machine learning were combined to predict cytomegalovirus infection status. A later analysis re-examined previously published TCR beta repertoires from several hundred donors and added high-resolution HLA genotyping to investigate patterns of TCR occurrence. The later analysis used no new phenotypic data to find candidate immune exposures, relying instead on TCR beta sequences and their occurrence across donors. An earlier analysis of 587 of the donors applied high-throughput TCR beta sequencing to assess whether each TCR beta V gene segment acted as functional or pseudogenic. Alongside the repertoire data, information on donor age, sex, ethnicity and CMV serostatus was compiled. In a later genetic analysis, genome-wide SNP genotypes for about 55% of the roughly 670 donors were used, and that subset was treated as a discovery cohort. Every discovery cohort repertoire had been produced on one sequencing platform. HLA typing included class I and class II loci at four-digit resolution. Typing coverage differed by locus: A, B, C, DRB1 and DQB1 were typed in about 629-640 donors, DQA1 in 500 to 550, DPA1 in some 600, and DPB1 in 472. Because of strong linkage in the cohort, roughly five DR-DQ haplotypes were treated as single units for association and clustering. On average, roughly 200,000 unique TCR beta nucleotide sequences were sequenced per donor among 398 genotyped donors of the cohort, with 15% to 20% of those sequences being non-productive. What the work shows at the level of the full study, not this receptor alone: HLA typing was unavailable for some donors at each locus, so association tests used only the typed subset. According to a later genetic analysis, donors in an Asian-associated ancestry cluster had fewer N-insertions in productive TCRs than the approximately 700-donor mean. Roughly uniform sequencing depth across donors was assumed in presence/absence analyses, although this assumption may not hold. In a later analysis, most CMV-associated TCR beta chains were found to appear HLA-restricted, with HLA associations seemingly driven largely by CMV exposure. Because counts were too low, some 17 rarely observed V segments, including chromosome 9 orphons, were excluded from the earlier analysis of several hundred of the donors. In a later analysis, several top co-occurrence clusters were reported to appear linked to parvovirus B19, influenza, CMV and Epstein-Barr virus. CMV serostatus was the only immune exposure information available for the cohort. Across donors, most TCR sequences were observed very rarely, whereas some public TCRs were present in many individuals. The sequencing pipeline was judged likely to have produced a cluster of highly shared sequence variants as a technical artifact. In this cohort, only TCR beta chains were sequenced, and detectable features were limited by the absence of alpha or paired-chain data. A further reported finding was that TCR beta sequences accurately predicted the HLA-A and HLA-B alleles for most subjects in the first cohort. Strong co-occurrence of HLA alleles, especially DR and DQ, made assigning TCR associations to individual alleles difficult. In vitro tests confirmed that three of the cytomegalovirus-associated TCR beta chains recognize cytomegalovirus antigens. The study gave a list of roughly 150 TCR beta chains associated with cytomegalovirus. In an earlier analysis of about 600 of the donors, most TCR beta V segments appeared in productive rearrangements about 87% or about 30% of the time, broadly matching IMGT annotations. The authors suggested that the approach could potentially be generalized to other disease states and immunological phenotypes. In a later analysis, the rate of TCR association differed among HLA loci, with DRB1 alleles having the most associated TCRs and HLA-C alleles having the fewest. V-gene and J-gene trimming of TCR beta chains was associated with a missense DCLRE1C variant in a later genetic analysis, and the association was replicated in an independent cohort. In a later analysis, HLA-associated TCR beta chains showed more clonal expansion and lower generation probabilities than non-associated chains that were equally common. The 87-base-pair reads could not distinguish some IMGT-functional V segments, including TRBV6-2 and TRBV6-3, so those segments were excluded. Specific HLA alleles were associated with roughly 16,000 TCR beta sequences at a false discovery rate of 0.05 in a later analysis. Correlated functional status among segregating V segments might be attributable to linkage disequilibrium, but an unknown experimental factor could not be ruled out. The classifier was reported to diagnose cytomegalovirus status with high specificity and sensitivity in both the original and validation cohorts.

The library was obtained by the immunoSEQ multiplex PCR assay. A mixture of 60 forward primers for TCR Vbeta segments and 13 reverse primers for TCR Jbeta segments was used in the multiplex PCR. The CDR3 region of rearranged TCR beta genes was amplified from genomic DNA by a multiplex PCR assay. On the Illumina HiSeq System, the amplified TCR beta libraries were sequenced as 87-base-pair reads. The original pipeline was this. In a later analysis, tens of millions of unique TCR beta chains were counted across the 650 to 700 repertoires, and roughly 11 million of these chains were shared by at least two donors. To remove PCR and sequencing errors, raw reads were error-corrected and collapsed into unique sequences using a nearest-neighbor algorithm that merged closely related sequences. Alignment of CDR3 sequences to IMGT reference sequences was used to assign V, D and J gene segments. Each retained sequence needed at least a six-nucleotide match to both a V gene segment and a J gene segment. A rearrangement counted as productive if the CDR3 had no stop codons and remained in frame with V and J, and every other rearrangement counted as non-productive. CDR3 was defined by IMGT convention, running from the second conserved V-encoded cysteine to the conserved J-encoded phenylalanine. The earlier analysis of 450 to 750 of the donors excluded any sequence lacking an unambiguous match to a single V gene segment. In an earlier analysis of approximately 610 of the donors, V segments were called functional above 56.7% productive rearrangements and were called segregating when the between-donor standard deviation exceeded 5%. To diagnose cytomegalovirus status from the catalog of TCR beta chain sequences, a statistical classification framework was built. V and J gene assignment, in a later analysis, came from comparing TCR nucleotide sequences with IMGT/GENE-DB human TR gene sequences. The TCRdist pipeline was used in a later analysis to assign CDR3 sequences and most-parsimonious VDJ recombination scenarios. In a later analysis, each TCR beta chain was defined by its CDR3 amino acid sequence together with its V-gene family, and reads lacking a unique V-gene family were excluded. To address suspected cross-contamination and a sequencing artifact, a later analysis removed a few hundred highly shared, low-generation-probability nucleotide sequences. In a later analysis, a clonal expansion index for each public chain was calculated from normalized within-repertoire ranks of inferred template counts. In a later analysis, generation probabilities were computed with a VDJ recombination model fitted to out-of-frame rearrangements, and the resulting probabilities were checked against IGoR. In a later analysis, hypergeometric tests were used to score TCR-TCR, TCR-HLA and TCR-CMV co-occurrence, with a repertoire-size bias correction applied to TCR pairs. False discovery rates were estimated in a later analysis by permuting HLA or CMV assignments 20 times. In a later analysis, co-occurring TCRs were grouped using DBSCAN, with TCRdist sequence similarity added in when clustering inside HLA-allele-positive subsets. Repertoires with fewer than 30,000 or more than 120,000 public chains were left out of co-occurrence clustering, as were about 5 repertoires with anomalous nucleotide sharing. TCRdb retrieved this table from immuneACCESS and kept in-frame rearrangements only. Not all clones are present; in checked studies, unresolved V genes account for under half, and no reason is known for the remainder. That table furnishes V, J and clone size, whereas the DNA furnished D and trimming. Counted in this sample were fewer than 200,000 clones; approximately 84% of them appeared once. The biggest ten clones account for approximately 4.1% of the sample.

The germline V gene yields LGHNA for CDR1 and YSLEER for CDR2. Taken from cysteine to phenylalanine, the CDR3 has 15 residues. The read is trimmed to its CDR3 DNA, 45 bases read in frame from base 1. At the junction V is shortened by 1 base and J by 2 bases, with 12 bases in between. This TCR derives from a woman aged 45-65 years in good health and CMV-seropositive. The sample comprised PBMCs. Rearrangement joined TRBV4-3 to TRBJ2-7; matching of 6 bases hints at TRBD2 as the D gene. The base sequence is TGCGCCAGCAGCCAAGCCTGGGCGGGAACCTACGAGCAGTACTTC. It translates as CASSQAWAGTYEQYF.